Sequencing of this T cell receptor (beta chain) was carried out in a study of Tregs in tolerant kidney transplant recipients. Notes on the study in general: No direct test of biological reproducibility was done here.

Measured with immunoSEQ multiplex PCR; TCRdb has only the in-frame clones, and not every one. The sample lists 85,000 to 100,000 clones, 80% to 95% occurring once. This CDR3 spans 17 amino acids. The V segment lost 7 bases and the J segment 5 bases; nucleotides outside the gene matches: 12. The germline V gene encodes CDR1 SGHVS and CDR2 FNYEAQ. On this clone: Its antigen is unidentified.

This material consisted of CD4+ T cells from blood, taken before the transplant. The chain joins TRBV7-6 to TRBJ2-2; 11 bases are a match to TRBD2. The TCR comes from a human donor who received a combined kidney and bone marrow transplant. The CDR3 DNA sequence: TGTGCCAGCACCACCTATAGCGGGGGGGCGGAAACCGGGGAGCTGTTTTTT. Its translation is CASTTYSGGAETGELFF.